A single sample gave rise to the 30 T cell receptor beta chains below, sequenced in a study of blood T cells in healthy people across ages. For the second PCR, which ran for 7 to 11 cycles, a sample-barcoded 5' primer and a J-beta primer mix were used. MiXCR, run by TCRdb on the 5' RACE reads, gives a single entry per CDR3 protein. The profile shows about 1.1 million distinct CDR3 sequences, 35% to 45% of them singletons. The sample taken for sequencing was blood. These TCRs come from a young man in good health.

This clonotype has only one observation. The chain recombines TRBV6-5 with TRBJ2-2; 7 bases agree with TRBD2. Germline-derived CDR1 and CDR2 are MNHEY and SVGAGI. V lost 0 bases and J lost 5; bases outside the gene matches: 3. This CDR3 contains 15 residues. The CDR3 coding sequence is TGTGCCAGCAGTTACTCGACTAGCCATACCGGGGAGCTGTTTTTT. This translates into CASSYSTSHTGELFF.

This clonotype appeared many times. The gene calls are TRBV12-3 or TRBV12-4 and TRBJ2-3, with a tentative D call TRBD2 (6 bases). This CDR3 has 12 amino acids. Trimming cost V 6 bases and J 5 bases, with 9 bases left between them. CDR3 sequence reads: CASSSGGDTQYF. The CDR3 DNA sequence: TGTGCCAGCAGCTCCGGGGGAGATACGCAGTATTTT.

Of note for this clonotype: One end of the junction does not line up with germline, which may come from a read error. J is TRBJ1-2 and V is TRBV12-3 or TRBV12-4; D unresolved. The CDR3 loop spans 13 amino acids. The CDR3 loop reads CASSVGVSDGYTF. The CDR3 region has the DNA TGTGCCAGCAGTGTTGGCGTAAGCGATGGCTACACTTTC.

This clonotype was detected a few times. The chain joins TRBV18 to TRBJ1-2; TRBD1 agrees at 8 bases. Trimming cost V 2 bases and J 4 bases; bases outside gene matches: 6. The germline V gene encodes CDR1 KGHSH and CDR2 LQKENI. This CDR3 region has 15 residues. This CDR3 is CASSPSDRVSYGYTF. The CDR3 DNA is TGTGCCAGCTCACCATCGGACAGGGTCAGCTATGGCTACACCTTC.

This clonotype was seen more than once but under ten times. The rearrangement links TRBV5-6 to TRBJ1-2, with D unclear. Trimming took off 6 bases at V and 2 bases at J, with 8 bases between the two ends. The germline V gene encodes CDR1 SGHDT and CDR2 YYEEEE. The CDR3 spans 12 residues. CDR3 sequence reads: CASTTRNYGYTF. In DNA form, the CDR3 reads TGTGCCAGCACAACCCGAAACTATGGCTACACCTTC.

The chain joins TRBV14 to TRBJ1-1, with unresolved D. Germline CDR1 SGHDN, CDR2 FVKESK. The CDR3 covers 13 residues. The V and J ends lost 5 bases and 4 bases respectively, with 11 bases between them. The CDR3 sequence: CASSLSLVTEAFF. The CDR3 DNA follows: TGTGCCAGCAGCTTGAGCCTGGTCACTGAAGCTTTCTTT.

This chain connects TRBV20-1 to TRBJ1-6; no reliable D call. Germline CDR1 and CDR2: DFQATT and SNEGSKA (reference sequence). The V end was cut by 2 bases, the J end by 0 bases, with 11 bases between. This CDR3 region has 16 residues. The CDR3 reads CSARRSGSSYNSPLHF. In DNA form, the CDR3 reads TGCAGTGCTAGAAGAAGCGGGAGCTCCTATAATTCACCCCTCCACTTT.

The rearrangement uses TRBV4-2 and TRBJ2-7; the D call may be TRBD1 or TRBD2 (6 bases each). The DNA end is a closer match to TRBJ2-5, so the J assignment may be wrong. The CDR3 runs 15 residues. The germline V gene has CDR1 LGHNA and CDR2 YNFKEQ. The CDR3 spells CASSQDRGARETQYF. As DNA, the CDR3 is TGTGCCAGCAGCCAAGATAGGGGGGCCCGGGAGACCCAGTACTTC.

The rearrangement joins TRBV28 to TRBJ2-4; D is perhaps TRBD2 (5 bases). CDR1 is MDHEN and CDR2 is SYDVKM in the germline V gene. Trimming pared 4 bases from V and 3 bases from J, leaving 13 bases between. There are 15 residues in the CDR3. The CDR3 loop is CASSSEMGVKNIQYF. DNA for the CDR3: TGTGCCAGCAGTTCGGAAATGGGAGTCAAAAACATTCAGTACTTC.

The gene calls are TRBV2 and TRBJ1-5; D is unclear. The CDR3 has 14 amino acids. Germline V CDR1 and CDR2: SNHLY, FYNNEI. The V end lost 6 bases, the J end lost 7 bases, and 16 bases lay between the germline ends. The CDR3 is CASSRRREEQPQHF. The CDR3 bases are TGTGCCAGCAGCCGCAGACGGGAGGAGCAGCCCCAGCATTTT.

This clonotype has a handful of counts. This sequence joins TRBV18 and TRBJ2-3; D is perhaps TRBD1 or TRBD2 (5 bases each). CDR3 size: 16 residues. CDR1 KGHSH and CDR2 LQKENI come from the germline V gene. V lost 2 bases, J lost 6 bases, and 18 bases lay in between. The CDR3 spells CASSPEGRITVDTQYF. The CDR3 nucleotides are TGTGCCAGCTCACCAGAGGGGCGGATCACCGTGGATACGCAGTATTTT.

The genes are TRBV19 and TRBJ1-4; TRBD1 matches at 10 bases. The CDR3 contains 17 residues. The V gene end was trimmed by 7 bases and the J gene end by 0 bases; junction bases not matched to a gene: 8. CDR1 is LNHDA, CDR2 SQIVND, per germline (reference sequence). CDR3 protein: CASMKTGGYTTNEKLFF. CDR3 nucleotides: TGTGCCAGTATGAAGACAGGGGGCTACACAACTAATGAAAAACTGTTTTTT. The whole variable domain, remainder taken from reference TRBV19 and TRBJ1-4, is DGGITQSPKYLFRKEGQNVTLSCEQNLNHDAMYWYRQDPGQGLRLIYYSQIVNDFQKGDIAEGYSVSREKKESFPLTVTSAQKNPTAFYLCASMKTGGYTTNEKLFFGSGTQLSVL.

In this sample, this clonotype turned up once. The chain employs TRBV4-2 and TRBJ1-4; TRBD1 might be the D (5 bases). V gave up 1 base and J gave up 3 bases, with 12 bases separating them. The CDR3 consists of 16 residues. Germline V gene lookup returns CDR1 LGHNA and CDR2 YNFKEQ. The CDR3 bases are TGTGCCAGCAGCCAAGGAGACCTAGGGGCTAATGAAAAACTGTTTTTT. Translating it yields CASSQGDLGANEKLFF.

This clonotype was found a few times. This chain joins TRBV6-6 and TRBJ2-5; D gene ambiguous. Germline V gene data show CDR1 as MNHNY and CDR2 as SVGAGI (reference sequence). Trimming took 2 bases from V and 4 from J, leaving 8 bases between them. There are 13 residues in the CDR3. CDR3 bases: TGTGCCAGCAGTTACGGTCCTCCAGAGACCCAGTACTTC. Protein product: CASSYGPPETQYF.

This chain joins TRBV20-1 and TRBJ2-3; 8 positions match TRBD1. The V gene end was trimmed by 4 bases and the J gene end by 0 bases; junction bases not matched to a gene: 9. Germline CDR1 DFQATT, CDR2 SNEGSKA (reference sequence). The CDR3 consists of 16 residues. The CDR3 DNA sequence: TGCAGTGCTAAACCACTAACAGGGGGGAGCACAGATACGCAGTATTTT. Its protein product is CSAKPLTGGSTDTQYF.

There are a few counts of this clonotype. This sequence joins TRBV20-1 and TRBJ2-3; no definite D call. V was pared by 3 bases and J by 0 bases, with 13 bases between. The CDR3 has 15 residues. CDR1 DFQATT and CDR2 SNEGSKA come from the germline V gene (reference sequence). CDR3 in DNA: TGCAGTGCTAGTCTTTCGGAATCTAGCACAGATACGCAGTATTTT. It codes for CSASLSESSTDTQYF.

This chain uses TRBV12-3 or TRBV12-4 with TRBJ2-3; D not certain. This CDR3 has 13 amino acids. V was pared by 5 bases and J by 6 bases, with 12 bases between. The CDR3 loop reads CASSMHLADTQYF. The CDR3 nucleotides are TGTGCCAGCAGTATGCACCTGGCGGATACGCAGTATTTT.

This clonotype was seen just once. V is TRBV6-2 or TRBV6-3 and J is TRBJ1-5; the D gene is possibly TRBD1 (6 bases). Germline V gene sequence: CDR1 MNHEY, CDR2 SVGEGT. Trimming shortened V by 7 bases and J by 1 base, and 17 bases separated the two germline ends. The CDR3 length is 16 residues. CDR3 sequence reads: CASTKTGSFSNQPQHF. As DNA, the CDR3 is TGTGCCAGCACTAAAACAGGGAGCTTCAGCAATCAGCCCCAGCATTTT.

The sample holds a few counts of this clonotype. The chain recombines TRBV9 with TRBJ2-7; TRBD1 matches at 7 bases. Per the germline V gene, CDR1 is SGDLS and CDR2 is YYNGEE. Germline trimming cut 0 bases from V and 2 bases from J; bases unmatched to any gene: 5. The CDR3 length is 15 residues. The CDR3 spells CASSVGDRHTYEQYF. Written as DNA, the CDR3 is TGTGCCAGCAGCGTAGGGGACAGACATACCTACGAGCAGTACTTC.

This chain joins TRBV6-1 and TRBJ1-4; D remains unclear. Germline V gene lookup returns CDR1 MNHNS and CDR2 SASEGT. CDR3 size: 12 residues. V dropped 6 bases and J dropped 8 bases, with 10 bases sitting between them. The CDR3 coding sequence is TGTGCCAGCAGCTCAAAAGGAGAAAAACTGTTTTTT. Protein product: CASSSKGEKLFF.

The rearrangement joins TRBV20-1 to TRBJ2-7; D unclear. This CDR3 spans 13 amino acids. The germline V gene has CDR1 DFQATT and CDR2 SNEGSKA (reference sequence). V lost 3 bases and J 0 bases, leaving 9 bases between the germline ends. The CDR3: CSASGPASYEQYF. In nucleotides, the CDR3 is TGCAGTGCTAGTGGCCCGGCCTCCTACGAGCAGTACTTC.

V is TRBV5-1 and J is TRBJ2-1, with a tentative D call TRBD2 (5 bases). Between the trimmed V and J ends, which lost 1 base and 8 bases, there was a span of 13 bases. The CDR3 runs to 14 residues. Germline CDR1 SGHRS, CDR2 YFSETQ. The CDR3 sequence is CASSLNRGRDEQFF. The DNA of the CDR3 is TGCGCCAGCAGCTTGAACCGGGGTCGAGATGAGCAGTTCTTC.

This clonotype was seen a few times. This sequence joins TRBV10-3 and TRBJ1-2; D unclear. The CDR3 runs 13 residues. The germline V gene encodes CDR1 ENHRY and CDR2 SYGVKD. V gave up 7 bases and J gave up 4 bases, with 13 bases separating them. CDR3 in amino acids: CAITAARSYGYTF. As DNA, the CDR3 is TGTGCCATCACCGCGGCGCGTTCCTATGGCTACACCTTC.

This clonotype was observed a few times. The chain has TRBV14 and TRBJ2-4, with D perhaps TRBD1 (6 bases). The CDR3 has 14 amino acids. V lost 5 bases and J lost 3, with 11 bases in between. Germline CDR1 reads SGHDN; CDR2 reads FVKESK. The DNA of the CDR3 is TGTGCCAGCAGCTCAGGGACAAACAAAAACATTCAGTACTTC. It yields the protein CASSSGTNKNIQYF.

The chain carries TRBV29-1 and TRBJ1-2; TRBD1 might be the D (5 bases). There are 11 residues in the CDR3. The V gene lost 6 bases and the J gene lost 4 bases, with 9 bases spanning the gap. The germline CDR1 and CDR2 sequences are SQVTM and ANQGSEA. The CDR3, as DNA: TGCAGCGTAAGGGACTCCTATGGCTACACCTTC. It codes for CSVRDSYGYTF.

J is TRBJ1-5 and V is TRBV29-1; a weak D match, TRBD1 (5 bases). CDR3 size: 13 residues. V lost 7 bases, J lost 4 bases, and 14 bases lay in between. Germline values: CDR1 SQVTM, CDR2 ANQGSEA. Here the CDR3 reads CSAIGGGNQPQHF. As DNA, the CDR3 is TGCAGCGCCATTGGGGGGGGAAATCAGCCCCAGCATTTT.

V is TRBV12-3 or TRBV12-4 and J is TRBJ1-2; D unresolved. This CDR3 has 15 residues. Trimming removed 3 bases from V and 4 bases from J, with 15 bases in between. The CDR3 coding sequence is TGTGCCAGCAGTTTTAAGGGAGGGAGTCGCTATGGCTACACCTTC. It specifies CASSFKGGSRYGYTF.

The chain combines TRBV5-1 with TRBJ2-3; TRBD2 agrees at 10 bases. With V trimmed by 1 base and J by 5 bases, 10 bases remained unmatched. This CDR3 spans 17 amino acids. Germline V gene lookup returns CDR1 SGHRS and CDR2 YFSETQ. The CDR3 bases are TGCGCCAGCAGCTTGCGAACGAGCGGGGGGGCGGGAGATACGCAGTATTTT. Its translation: CASSLRTSGGAGDTQYF.

This sequence joins TRBV27 and TRBJ1-5; the D is unclear. Trimming left V 0 bases short and J 5 bases short, with 14 bases between. The CDR3 has 16 amino acids. The V gene's germline CDR1 is MNHEY and CDR2 SMNVEV (reference sequence). This chain's CDR3 is CASSLSPWPWDQPQHF. Here the CDR3 DNA reads TGTGCCAGCAGTTTATCACCCTGGCCCTGGGATCAGCCCCAGCATTTT.

This clonotype came up a few times. The V gene is TRBV6-1, the J gene TRBJ1-2; D gene uncertain. Germline V gene sequence: CDR1 MNHNS, CDR2 SASEGT. Trimming removed 4 bases at V and 3 bases at J, with 6 bases between. This CDR3 region has 12 residues. The CDR3 nucleotides are TGTGCCAGCAGTGCACTCTACTATGGCTACACCTTC. This encodes CASSALYYGYTF.